This T cell receptor (beta chain) was captured by sequencing in a study of blood T cell repertoires in COVID-19. Study as a whole: Whether acute or convalescent, the COVID-19 samples came from the United States, Italy and Spain. The cDNA or gDNA used as material had been derived from T cells, B-cell-depleted T cells, or PBMCs.

In the source study's methods: Quantification of nucleated cells was approximated via reference gene primer amplification. Clones were read by immunoSEQ multiplex PCR, and TCRdb kept only the in-frame ones, dropping some. The V and J calls and clone size are taken from that table; D and trimming were inferred from the DNA. Of approximately 260,000 clones in the sample, about 90% are singletons; the top ten hold roughly 3.7%. Looked up from germline, CDR1 is SGHRS and CDR2 is YFSETQ. V shed 2 bases, J shed 5 bases, and the junction held 2 bases outside the gene matches. CDR3 length: 13 residues. The sequenced sample consisted of peripheral blood. This sequence was found in a woman in her 40s with acute or convalescent COVID-19. The J gene is TRBJ1-1, the V gene TRBV5-1; 8 bases match TRBD1. The CDR3 spells CASSFDRGTEAFF. As DNA, the CDR3 is TGCGCCAGCAGCTTTGACAGGGGAACTGAAGCTTTCTTT.